Listed below are T cell receptor beta chains from one sample, sequenced in a study of T cells after yellow fever vaccination. TCRdb called the 5' RACE reads again in MiXCR, with one record for every CDR3 protein. The data contain about 370,000 distinct CDR3 sequences, roughly 10% of them singletons. Sequencing was performed on PBMCs, taken on the day of the first yellow fever vaccination. All receptors derive from a man between 18 and 35 years old who received the YFV17D yellow fever vaccine. The CDR3 runs from the conserved cysteine through the conserved F or W. The order of the fields is CDR3 DNA, CDR3 protein, V gene, clone size, D gene, J gene. The D gene is left open where the match is weak. Clone sizes are given selectively: once, few, many, or a class where the clone is expanded.

TGTGCCAGCAGCTGGACTAGCGGGGCCCCCGATACGCAGTATTTT | CASSWTSGAPDTQYF | TRBV12-3/TRBV12-4 | . | TRBD2 | TRBJ2-3
TGTGCCAGCAGTTACTCCAGGGTGGCTGAAGCTTTCTTT | CASSYSRVAEAFF | TRBV6-5 | many | . | TRBJ1-1
TGTGCCAGCAGTCGGCGGGAGGTACAAGAGACCCAGTACTTC | CASSRREVQETQYF | TRBV6-1 | few | TRBD2 | TRBJ2-5
TGCAGCGTTGAGTACCAGGGAGAAGCTTTCTTT | CSVEYQGEAFF | TRBV29-1 | . | . | TRBJ1-1
TGCAGTGCTAGGTCCTATTCGGGCTACGAGCAGTACTTC | CSARSYSGYEQYF | TRBV20-1 | many | . | TRBJ2-7
TGTGCCAGCACCGTTGGACATACGCAGTATTTT | CASTVGHTQYF | TRBV28 | few | . | TRBJ2-3
TGTGCCAGCAGTCCGGGACAGGGGGCGCCCAATGAGCAGTTCTTC | CASSPGQGAPNEQFF | TRBV27 | . | TRBD1 | TRBJ2-1
TGTGCCATCAGTGAGGGACCAAGGGTAGCGGGGGTCCAAGAGACCCAGTACTTC | CAISEGPRVAGVQETQYF | TRBV10-3 | few | TRBD2 | TRBJ2-5
TGTGCCAGCAGCCGGGACGGTTTTAGCACAGATACGCAGTATTTT | CASSRDGFSTDTQYF | TRBV5-5 | few | . | TRBJ2-3
TGTGCCAGCAGCCAAGAGGACCGTGGGGGGTACGAGCAGTACTTC | CASSQEDRGGYEQYF | TRBV4-2 | . | . | TRBJ2-7
TGTGCCAGCAGCCAAGGTGCCCGCAGCGGCGATGGCTACACCTTC | CASSQGARSGDGYTF | TRBV3-1 | few | . | TRBJ1-2
TGTGCCAGCTCACCACCGTCCCGACAGAAAGAGACCCAGTACTTC | CASSPPSRQKETQYF | TRBV18 | few | . | TRBJ2-5
TGCGCCAGCATTCCCGGGAGCCTCTCTGGGGCCAACGTCCTGACTTTC | CASIPGSLSGANVLTF | TRBV5-1 | . | . | TRBJ2-6
TGCGCCAGCAGCCAAGATGCGGCAGGAATACAGCCCCAGCATTTT | CASSQDAAGIQPQHF | TRBV4-3 | . | . | TRBJ1-5
TGTGCCAGCAAACGCGGGGGGGCAGGTTGGAATGAGCAGTTCTTC | CASKRGGAGWNEQFF | TRBV6-5 | . | TRBD2 | TRBJ2-1
TGCAGTGCCCGAGGGAGCGAAAGCTCCTACAATGAGCAGTTCTTC | CSARGSESSYNEQFF | TRBV20-1 | few | . | TRBJ2-1
TGTGCCAGCAGCTCGGACAGGATTTTCGGGGAGCTGTTTTTT | CASSSDRIFGELFF | TRBV7-2 | many | TRBD1 | TRBJ2-2
TGCAGTGCTAGTAGGAGGTCGACTAACTATGGCTACACCTTC | CSASRRSTNYGYTF | TRBV20-1 | . | . | TRBJ1-2
TGTGCCAGCAGCTTACCCCCCGGGACTAGCGGGGGGACCCAGTACTTC | CASSLPPGTSGGTQYF | TRBV7-2 | few | TRBD2 | TRBJ2-5
TGTGCCAGCAGTTACTCCCCGCTTCGGGATACTGAAGCTTTCTTT | CASSYSPLRDTEAFF | TRBV6-2/TRBV6-3 | . | . | TRBJ1-1
TGTGCCAGCATTCCAAGCGGGGGGGGATCCTACAATGAGCAGTTCTTC | CASIPSGGGSYNEQFF | TRBV11-2 | . | TRBD2 | TRBJ2-1
TGCGCCAGCAGCCAAGATCCCTGGACGGCGCGGGGGGGGACCCAGTACTTC | CASSQDPWTARGGTQYF | TRBV4-3 | . | TRBD2 | TRBJ2-5
TGTGCCAGCAGCTCCCCTTCCCTGGGACAGGGCCCCTACGAGCAGTACTTC | CASSSPSLGQGPYEQYF | TRBV7-6 | . | TRBD1 | TRBJ2-7
TGTGCCAGCAGTTTAGATCGGGGGATGCAGTTCTTC | CASSLDRGMQFF | TRBV12-3/TRBV12-4 | . | . | TRBJ2-1
TGCAGTGCCAGGGGGTGGGAGGGGGCTAGTGGCAAAAACATTCAGTACTTC | CSARGWEGASGKNIQYF | TRBV20-1 | few | . | TRBJ2-4
TGTGCCAGTAGTTGGTCAGGGGGCGCGGATCAGCCCCAGCATTTT | CASSWSGGADQPQHF | TRBV19 | few | TRBD1 | TRBJ1-5
TGCAGCGCCAACCACCCACACTGGGGCGATGAGCAGTTCTTC | CSANHPHWGDEQFF | TRBV29-1 | . | . | TRBJ2-1
TGTGCCACCAGTGACCACGTCCGAGCGGGGGCCAACAATGAGCAGTTCTTC | CATSDHVRAGANNEQFF | TRBV24-1 | few | TRBD2 | TRBJ2-1